This T cell receptor (beta chain) is from a study of early stage breast cancer tumors. Overall study context: Most of the 16 invasive tumors were ER+, PR+ and HER2-.

With regard to this clone: Its cognate antigen is unknown.

Study findings and constraints: Tumor and normal breast were distinguished via blood comparison in most of the 16 patients. Functional markers like CD4, CD8 and FOXP3 were missed in bulk sequencing.

This table comes from immunoSEQ multiplex PCR, and its TCRdb copy is limited to in-frame clones, with some not included. The data show about 72,000 clones, roughly three quarters seen once. The CDR3 contains 13 residues. Trimming pared 1 base from V and 4 bases from J, leaving 7 bases between. CDR1 SEHNR and CDR2 FQNEAQ come from the germline V gene (reference sequence). The sample taken for sequencing was blood. This clonotype was obtained from a person aged 60 to 70 with breast cancer. The gene calls are TRBV7-9 and TRBJ1-1; no reliable D call. The CDR3 bases are TGTGCCAGCAGCTTAGACGGTGCCACTGAAGCTTTCTTT. Its translation: CASSLDGATEAFF.